These 18 T cell receptor beta chains originate from one sample sequenced in a study of response to subunit inactivated influenza vaccine. Each CDR3 protein is one row after TCRdb ran MiXCR on the RT-PCR reads. The profile shows more than 700,000 distinct CDR3 sequences, around 20% of them singletons. Sequencing was performed on PBMCs from blood, taken about 5 days after vaccination. These receptors all come from a man aged 50-59 years who received an inactivated influenza vaccine.

A few counts support this clonotype. V is TRBV7-2 and J is TRBJ2-7; the D gene is possibly TRBD1 (5 bases). The CDR3 is made up of 15 amino acids. The germline CDR1 and CDR2 sequences are SGHTA and FQGNSA. Trimming cost V 1 base and J 3 bases, with 13 bases left between them. In nucleotides, the CDR3 is TGTGCCAGCAGCTTAGTTGGCAGGGAAAACTACGAGCAGTACTTC. Protein: CASSLVGRENYEQYF.

The chain recombines TRBV7-9 with TRBJ2-7; D is undetermined. Trimming removed 7 bases from V and 5 bases from J, with 15 bases in between. The germline gives CDR1 SEHNR, CDR2 FQNEAQ (reference sequence). The CDR3 has 13 residues. Here the CDR3 reads CASTATTVDEQYF. CDR3 coding DNA: TGTGCCAGCACGGCAACGACGGTGGACGAGCAGTACTTC. Supplemented by reference TRBV7-9 and TRBJ2-7, the full variable domain reads DTGVSQNPRHKITKRGQNVTFRCDPISEHNRLYWYRQTLGQGPEFLTYFQNEAQLEKSRLLSDRFSAERPKGSFSTLEIQRTEQGDSAMYLCASTATTVDEQYFGPGTRLTVT.

The V call is TRBV6-1, the J call TRBJ2-6; TRBD2 matches at 13 bases. Germline V gene sequence: CDR1 MNHNS, CDR2 SASEGT. The V segment lost 5 bases and the J segment 2 bases; nucleotides outside the gene matches: 3. The CDR3 spans 17 residues. The CDR3 spells CASSKLAGGTGANVLTF. Here the CDR3 DNA reads TGTGCCAGCAGTAAACTAGCGGGAGGGACTGGGGCCAACGTCCTGACTTTC.

This clonotype was picked up a small number of times. V usage is TRBV6-2 or TRBV6-3 and J usage is TRBJ2-7; perhaps TRBD1 as D (6 bases). Per germline, CDR1 MNHEY and CDR2 SVGEGT. The CDR3 covers 15 residues. Trimming took 0 bases from V and 5 from J, leaving 14 bases between them. The CDR3 region is CASSYSFQGTHEQYF. The CDR3 coding sequence is TGTGCCAGCAGTTACTCATTCCAGGGGACCCACGAGCAGTACTTC.

The chain employs TRBV11-2 and TRBJ2-1; D is possibly TRBD1 (7 bases). Trimming pared 5 bases from V and 3 bases from J, leaving 17 bases between. The germline CDR1 and CDR2 sequences are SGHAT and FQNNGV. The CDR3 extends over 16 amino acids. The CDR3 DNA is TGTGCCAGCAGCACTTACAGGGGAGGAAACTACAATGAGCAGTTCTTC. Translating gives CASSTYRGGNYNEQFF.

Only a few counts were recorded for this clonotype. The rearrangement links TRBV6-1 to TRBJ2-7; 9 bases agree with TRBD1. This CDR3 has 18 amino acids. The germline gives CDR1 MNHNS, CDR2 SASEGT. The V segment lost 6 bases and the J segment 0 bases; nucleotides outside the gene matches: 15. In DNA, the CDR3 is TGTGCCAGCAGCACTAACCTTCAGGACAGGGGACTCTCCTACGAGCAGTACTTC. Translation: CASSTNLQDRGLSYEQYF.

This clonotype was picked up many times. V gene TRBV2 combines with J gene TRBJ1-2; 7 nucleotides match TRBD1. This CDR3 comprises 12 residues. The J segment lost 8 bases and the V segment lost 5 bases, leaving 5 bases of the junction unmatched. Germline CDR1 SNHLY, CDR2 FYNNEI. CDR3 nucleotides: TGTGCCAGCAGTTCGACAGGGTTGGGCTACACCTTC. It is translated as CASSSTGLGYTF.

The chain is built from TRBV7-9 and TRBJ2-7; tentative D call: TRBD1 (5 bases). Germline V gene lookup returns CDR1 SEHNR and CDR2 FQNEAQ (reference sequence). The V gene lost 5 bases and the J gene lost 5 bases, with 13 bases spanning the gap. CDR3 size: 13 residues. CDR3: CASSRAGIHEQYF. The CDR3 DNA is TGTGCCAGCAGCAGAGCAGGGATCCACGAGCAGTACTTC. Supplemented by reference TRBV7-9 and TRBJ2-7, the full variable domain reads DTGVSQNPRHKITKRGQNVTFRCDPISEHNRLYWYRQTLGQGPEFLTYFQNEAQLEKSRLLSDRFSAERPKGSFSTLEIQRTEQGDSAMYLCASSRAGIHEQYFGPGTRLTVT.

The chain couples TRBV6-2 or TRBV6-3 to TRBJ2-7; 7 nucleotides agree with TRBD2. Germline CDR1 reads MNHEY; CDR2 reads SVGEGT. The V segment lost 0 bases and the J segment 7 bases; nucleotides outside the gene matches: 9. The CDR3 runs 15 residues. CDR3 in DNA: TGTGCCAGCAGTTACTCGATCCGACTAGCCCCAGAGCAGTACTTC. Its protein is CASSYSIRLAPEQYF.

The genes are TRBV7-2 and TRBJ2-7; 11 positions match TRBD1. This CDR3 comprises 18 residues. The germline V gene encodes CDR1 SGHTA and CDR2 FQGNSA. After removal of 0 bases from V and 4 bases from J, the junction contained 11 bases not matched to a gene. CDR3 sequence reads: CASSLAPGTGGKAYEQYF. The CDR3 nucleotides read TGTGCCAGCAGCTTAGCCCCCGGGACAGGGGGAAAGGCTTACGAGCAGTACTTC.

The V gene is TRBV18, the J gene TRBJ2-2; D perhaps matches TRBD1 (5 bases). Per germline, CDR1 KGHSH and CDR2 LQKENI. The V end was cut by 6 bases, the J end by 9 bases, with 11 bases between. This CDR3 region has 12 residues. CDR3 coding DNA: TGTGCCAGCTCCCTTGAGGACAGGGAGCTGTTTTTT. Its translation: CASSLEDRELFF. The variable domain in full, with the rest retrieved from reference TRBV18 and TRBJ2-2, is NAGVMQNPRHLVRRRGQEARLRCSPMKGHSHVYWYRQLPEEGLKFMVYLQKENIIDESGMPKERFSAEFPKEGPSILRIQQVVRGDSAAYFCASSLEDRELFFGEGSRLTVL.

In this sample, this clonotype turned up a few times. The V and J genes are TRBV20-1 and TRBJ1-5; 8 bases fit TRBD1. Germline CDR1 and CDR2: DFQATT and SNEGSKA (reference sequence). The CDR3 spans 15 residues. Trimming cost V 3 bases and J 6 bases; bases outside gene matches: 10. CDR3 DNA sequence: TGCAGTGCTAGCCGGGGTACAGGGGGAAGTCAGCCCCAGCATTTT. Its protein is CSASRGTGGSQPQHF.

This rearrangement joins TRBV29-1 to TRBJ2-7, with 8 bases lining up with TRBD2. Germline V CDR1 and CDR2: SQVTM, ANQGSEA. The CDR3 has 15 residues. Losses at the gene ends were 1 base for V and 0 bases for J; bases not matched to a gene: 5. CDR3 in DNA: TGCAGCGTTGAAGGGTTTAGCGGGACCTCCTACGAGCAGTACTTC. Protein sequence: CSVEGFSGTSYEQYF.

The rearrangement uses TRBV2 and TRBJ1-2; D possibly corresponds to TRBD1 (5 bases). This CDR3 comprises 14 residues. Per the germline V gene, CDR1 is SNHLY and CDR2 is FYNNEI. V gave up 3 bases and J gave up 4 bases, with 12 bases separating them. CDR3 in DNA: TGTGCCAGCAGTGATAGGGGTTCGAGCTATGGCTACACCTTC. It encodes CASSDRGSSYGYTF. Based on the CDR3 plus reference TRBV2 and TRBJ1-2, the full variable domain is EPEVTQTPSHQVTQMGQEVILRCVPISNHLYFYWYRQILGQKVEFLVSFYNNEISEKSEIFDDQFSVERPDGSNFTLKIRSTKLEDSAMYFCASSDRGSSYGYTFGSGTRLTVV.

This chain links TRBV9 with TRBJ2-1; no firm D call. Germline values: CDR1 SGDLS, CDR2 YYNGEE. V was clipped by 2 bases and J by 0 bases, with 6 bases between them. The CDR3 runs to 14 residues. As DNA, the CDR3 is TGTGCCAGCAGCGTTCTAAGCTCCTACAATGAGCAGTTCTTC. It specifies CASSVLSSYNEQFF.

The gene calls are TRBV29-1 and TRBJ2-3; 10 bases line up with TRBD2. CDR3 length: 18 residues. Germline assignment: CDR1 SQVTM and CDR2 ANQGSEA. Trimming took 3 bases from V and 2 from J; bases not matched to a gene: 14. The CDR3 sequence is CSVEVHSGRARITDTQYF. As DNA, the CDR3 is TGCAGCGTTGAGGTCCACAGCGGGAGGGCAAGGATCACAGATACGCAGTATTTT.

This clonotype occurred a few times. The V gene is TRBV5-1, the J gene TRBJ2-3; D is perhaps TRBD2 (5 bases). This CDR3 contains 14 residues. V was shortened by 4 bases and J by 2 bases, with 11 bases between the two germline ends. The germline CDR1 and CDR2 sequences are SGHRS and YFSETQ. The CDR3 sequence is CASSVALATDTQYF. The CDR3 nucleotides are TGCGCCAGCAGCGTGGCCCTAGCCACAGATACGCAGTATTTT.

The genes are TRBV25-1 and TRBJ2-7; 8 bases line up with TRBD1. The V and J ends lost 3 bases and 2 bases, in that order; junction bases with no gene match: 12. The CDR3 runs to 17 residues. CDR1 is MGHDK and CDR2 is SYGVNS in the germline V gene. CDR3 sequence (DNA): TGTGCCAGCAGTGATGGGGCAGGGGGCGGTTTAACCTACGAGCAGTACTTC. As protein: CASSDGAGGGLTYEQYF.